What follows are 22 T cell receptor beta chains derived from one specimen sequenced in a study of CD8 T cells in ankylosing spondylitis. Study results and caveats: Blood of patients with ankylosing spondylitis appeared to be characterized by a TCR beta motif of roughly eight highly homologous variants.

TCRdb used MiXCR to reprocess the 5' RACE reads, holding one entry per CDR3 protein. This sample has 500,000 or so distinct CDR3 sequences; roughly 5.2% occur once, and the top ten carry approximately 4%. For these TCRs, the target antigens are not known. The sample taken for sequencing was blood, either unsorted or a sorted T cell fraction (not recorded which). Receptor source: a male donor with ankylosing spondylitis.

J is TRBJ1-1 and V is TRBV5-4; the D gene is possibly TRBD1 (5 bases). The CDR3 spans 15 residues. Germline lookup yields CDR1 SGHNT and CDR2 YYREEE (reference sequence). V gave up 1 base and J gave up 1 base, with 11 bases separating them. The CDR3 is CASSLWATENTEAFF. In nucleotides, the CDR3 is TGTGCCAGCAGCTTGTGGGCGACAGAGAACACTGAAGCTTTCTTT. Full variable domain (outside the CDR3, taken from reference TRBV5-4 and TRBJ1-1): ETGVTQSPTHLIKTRGQQVTLRCSSQSGHNTVSWYQQALGQGPQFIFQYYREEENGRGNFPPRFSGLQFPNYSSELNVNALELDDSALYLCASSLWATENTEAFFGQGTRLTVV.

There are many counts of this clonotype. The chain carries TRBV20-1 and TRBJ1-1; tentative D call: TRBD1 (6 bases). CDR3 length: 16 amino acids. Trimming cost V 1 base and J 0 bases, with 15 bases left between them. Germline assignment: CDR1 DFQATT and CDR2 SNEGSKA (reference sequence). The CDR3 protein is CSARVRDKTLNTEAFF. The CDR3 DNA sequence: TGCAGTGCTAGAGTGCGGGACAAGACGTTGAACACTGAAGCTTTCTTT.

Ten or more counts support this clonotype. The chain carries TRBV25-1 and TRBJ2-5; D gene unclear. Looked up from germline, CDR1 is MGHDK and CDR2 is SYGVNS. Trimming removed 5 bases from V and 6 bases from J, with 16 bases in between. There are 14 residues in the CDR3. This CDR3 reads CASSNAEVSQTQYF. The CDR3 DNA is TGTGCCAGCAGTAACGCAGAGGTCTCTCAGACCCAGTACTTC.

This clonotype has at least ten counts. The rearrangement uses TRBV18 and TRBJ1-3; 7 nucleotides match TRBD1. V lost 4 bases, J lost 5 bases, and 11 bases stayed unmatched. Germline loops: CDR1 KGHSH, CDR2 LQKENI. The CDR3 is 16 residues long. CDR3 DNA: TGTGCCAGCTCACTTCTCTCCGGGACAGCTAGAAACACCATATATTTT. Protein product: CASSLLSGTARNTIYF.

This clonotype was seen only once. The V call is TRBV12-3 or TRBV12-4, the J call TRBJ1-2, with D maybe TRBD1 (6 bases). The CDR3 is made up of 12 amino acids. V lost 9 bases and J 7 bases, leaving 15 bases between the germline ends. The CDR3 loop reads CASGGRGSGYTF. DNA of the CDR3: TGTGCCAGTGGGGGGCGTGGGAGTGGCTACACCTTC.

At least ten counts were recorded for this clonotype. The chain recombines TRBV7-9 with TRBJ2-2; TRBD2 matches 11 bases. From germline, CDR1 is SEHNR and CDR2 FQNEAQ (reference sequence). This CDR3 is built from 17 residues. V lost 4 bases, J lost 1 base, and 5 bases stayed unmatched. The CDR3 region has the DNA TGTGCCAGCAGCTCGGGACTAGCGGATTTGAACACCGGGGAGCTGTTTTTT. Amino acids: CASSSGLADLNTGELFF.

This clonotype was counted many times. The rearrangement uses TRBV7-8 and TRBJ2-7, with D possibly being TRBD2 (5 bases). Per germline, CDR1 SGHVS and CDR2 FQNEAQ. Deletions cut 3 bases from V and 2 bases from J, with 14 bases between. The CDR3 spans 15 residues. CDR3 in DNA: TGTGCCAGCAGCTTGCGGGCCCCTAATACCTACGAGCAGTACTTC. This encodes CASSLRAPNTYEQYF.

This clonotype was counted a few times. The V and J genes are TRBV5-6 and TRBJ2-5; a weak D match, TRBD2 (5 bases). Germline V gene data show CDR1 as SGHDT and CDR2 as YYEEEE. The CDR3 totals 13 residues. V was pared by 4 bases and J by 1 base, with 8 bases between. CDR3 nucleotides: TGTGCCAGCAGCCCGGACTTCCAAGAGACCCAGTACTTC. This gives the protein CASSPDFQETQYF.

This clonotype was seen at least ten times. The chain combines TRBV27 with TRBJ2-1; TRBD2 matches at 13 bases. The V gene's germline CDR1 is MNHEY and CDR2 SMNVEV (reference sequence). V shed 6 bases and J 8 bases; nucleotides not matched to a gene: 7. CDR3 length: 15 amino acids. CDR3: CASRIGLAGVYEQFF. CDR3 in DNA: TGTGCCAGCAGAATCGGACTAGCGGGAGTTTATGAGCAGTTCTTC.

This clonotype was found many times. J is TRBJ2-1 and V is TRBV15, with 12 bases fitting TRBD2. Trimming cost V 0 bases and J 4 bases; bases outside gene matches: 7. CDR3 size: 18 residues. The germline V gene encodes CDR1 LNHNV and CDR2 YYDKDF (reference sequence). The CDR3: CATSRDWPSGGDYNEQFF. The CDR3 DNA reads as TGTGCCACCAGCAGAGATTGGCCTAGCGGGGGGGATTACAATGAGCAGTTCTTC.

This clonotype has ten or more counts. The V call is TRBV9, the J call TRBJ2-7; D is perhaps TRBD1 (5 bases). The CDR3 has 13 amino acids. Germline values: CDR1 SGDLS, CDR2 YYNGEE. Trimming took 5 bases from V and 3 from J, leaving 12 bases between them. DNA for the CDR3: TGTGCCAGCAGAGAGAAGACAGTCTACGAGCAGTACTTC. It specifies CASREKTVYEQYF.

This clonotype was counted ten times or more. This sequence joins TRBV11-2 and TRBJ1-1; D call uncertain. Germline CDR1 is SGHAT and CDR2 is FQNNGV. This CDR3 contains 12 residues. The ends were cut back, 0 bases at V and 5 bases at J, with 4 bases in the middle. CDR3 nucleotides: TGTGCCAGCAGCTTAGAGTGGACTGAAGCTTTCTTT. This codes for CASSLEWTEAFF.

The chain couples TRBV6-1 to TRBJ2-7, with 10 bases that match TRBD2. The CDR3 has 16 residues. The V gene's germline CDR1 is MNHNS and CDR2 SASEGT. With 8 bases clipped from V and 0 bases from J, the junction kept 10 bases outside the gene matches. The CDR3 region is CASRRTGTSDSYEQYF. The CDR3 coding sequence is TGTGCCAGCCGACGAACCGGGACTAGCGACTCCTACGAGCAGTACTTC.

V usage is TRBV7-9 and J usage is TRBJ1-1, with 7 bases identical to TRBD1. The CDR3 is 14 residues long. With V trimmed by 5 bases and J by 3 bases, 6 bases remained unmatched. The germline gives CDR1 SEHNR, CDR2 FQNEAQ (reference sequence). This CDR3 is CASSHRGGDTEAFF. The CDR3 DNA is TGTGCCAGCAGCCACAGGGGAGGGGACACTGAAGCTTTCTTT.

This clonotype has at least ten counts. J is TRBJ2-3 and V is TRBV10-3, with 10 bases fitting TRBD1. The J segment lost 6 bases and the V segment lost 5 bases, leaving 8 bases of the junction unmatched. The CDR3 spans 15 residues. Looked up from germline, CDR1 is ENHRY and CDR2 is SYGVKD. CDR3 residues: CAISKGTGVGDTQYF. The CDR3, as DNA: TGTGCCATCAGTAAAGGGACAGGGGTTGGGGATACGCAGTATTTT.

This clonotype was seen at least ten times. The chain has TRBV27 and TRBJ2-1; D unresolved. V lost 6 bases, J lost 8 bases, and 17 bases lay in between. CDR3 size: 14 residues. The germline CDR1 and CDR2 sequences are MNHEY and SMNVEV (reference sequence). CDR3 in DNA: TGTGCCAGCAGCCGCTGGCCGGAGACATATGAGCAGTTCTTC. Protein: CASSRWPETYEQFF.

Ten or more counts support this clonotype. This chain uses TRBV29-1 with TRBJ2-1, with D perhaps TRBD2 (5 bases). CDR3 size: 15 residues. CDR1 and CDR2 from the germline V gene are SQVTM and ANQGSEA. V was trimmed by 5 bases and J by 0 bases, leaving 14 bases between them. The CDR3 loop is CSVMGAVSSYNEQFF. CDR3 DNA: TGCAGCGTTATGGGAGCGGTCAGCTCCTACAATGAGCAGTTCTTC.

This clonotype was seen ten or more times. The chain carries TRBV24-1 and TRBJ2-3; TRBD1 aligns across 8 bases. The germline gives CDR1 KGHDR, CDR2 SFDVKD. The CDR3 runs 15 residues. V lost 4 bases to trimming and J lost 3 bases; unmatched junction nucleotides: 5. The CDR3 region is CATSEQGDLTDTQYF. The CDR3 nucleotides are TGTGCCACCAGTGAACAGGGGGATTTGACAGATACGCAGTATTTT.

This clonotype was recorded many times. The V and J genes are TRBV9 and TRBJ2-1, with a tentative D call TRBD1 (7 bases). The V gene's germline CDR1 is SGDLS and CDR2 YYNGEE. The CDR3 loop spans 13 amino acids. V was shortened by 2 bases and J by 9 bases, with 12 bases between the two germline ends. The CDR3 DNA follows: TGTGCCAGCAGCGTCACAGGGGAGGCTGAGCAGTTCTTC. Its protein product is CASSVTGEAEQFF.

The table lists this clonotype with a few counts. The chain employs TRBV7-8 and TRBJ2-1; D call uncertain. This CDR3 spans 16 amino acids. Germline V gene lookup returns CDR1 SGHVS and CDR2 FQNEAQ. V was pared by 0 bases and J by 3 bases, with 12 bases between. CDR3 bases: TGTGCCAGCAGCTTAGCGGAAGGCAGGTACTACAATGAGCAGTTCTTC. Protein product: CASSLAEGRYYNEQFF. The whole variable domain, filled in from reference TRBV7-8 and TRBJ2-1, reads GAGVSQSPRYKVAKRGQDVALRCDPISGHVSLFWYQQALGQGPEFLTYFQNEAQLDKSGLPSDRFFAERPEGSVSTLKIQRTQQEDSAVYLCASSLAEGRYYNEQFFGPGTRLTVL.

This clonotype was detected ten times or more. The V call is TRBV30, the J call TRBJ1-1; D might be TRBD1 (5 bases). The CDR3 totals 10 residues. Looked up from germline, CDR1 is GTSNPN and CDR2 is SVGIG (reference sequence). V was trimmed by 8 bases and J by 6 bases, leaving 10 bases between them. CDR3: CAGGYPEAFF. CDR3 bases: TGTGCCGGGGGGTACCCTGAAGCTTTCTTT.

This clonotype was detected ten times or more. This chain connects TRBV20-1 to TRBJ1-3; D ambiguous. CDR3 length: 12 residues. Germline lookup yields CDR1 DFQATT and CDR2 SNEGSKA (reference sequence). The V and J ends lost 2 bases and 4 bases respectively, with 6 bases between them. CDR3 loop: CSARRDGNTIYF. The CDR3 region has the DNA TGCAGTGCTAGAAGAGACGGAAACACCATATATTTT.